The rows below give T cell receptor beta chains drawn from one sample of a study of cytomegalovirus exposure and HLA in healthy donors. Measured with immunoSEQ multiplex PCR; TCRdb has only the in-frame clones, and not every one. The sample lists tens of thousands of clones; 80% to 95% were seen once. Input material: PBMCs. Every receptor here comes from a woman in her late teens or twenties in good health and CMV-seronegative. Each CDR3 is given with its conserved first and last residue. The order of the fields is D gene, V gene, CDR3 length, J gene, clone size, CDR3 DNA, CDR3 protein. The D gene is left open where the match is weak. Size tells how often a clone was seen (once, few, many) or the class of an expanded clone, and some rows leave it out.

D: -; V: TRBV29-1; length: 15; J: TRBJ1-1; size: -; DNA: TGCAGCGTTGAACAGGGTTTGCTCTTGAACACTGAAGCTTTCTTT; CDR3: CSVEQGLLLNTEAFF
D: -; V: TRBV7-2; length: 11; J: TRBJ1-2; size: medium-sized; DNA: TGTGCCAGCAGCGCCGGGACACCCGAGACCTTC; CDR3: CASSAGTPETF
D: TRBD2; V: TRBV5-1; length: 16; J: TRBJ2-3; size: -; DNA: TGCGCCAGCAGCTTGGCGGGACTAGCGAGCACAGATACGCAGTATTTT; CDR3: CASSLAGLASTDTQYF
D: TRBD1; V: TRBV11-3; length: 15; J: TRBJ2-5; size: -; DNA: TGTGCCAGCAGCTTAGTTGGGGACAGGGTGGAGACCCAGTACTTC; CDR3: CASSLVGDRVETQYF
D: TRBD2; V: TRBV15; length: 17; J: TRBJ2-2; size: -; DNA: TGTGCCACCAGCAGGACTCATAGCGGGAGTGGGGCCGGGGAGCTGTTTTTT; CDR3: CATSRTHSGSGAGELFF
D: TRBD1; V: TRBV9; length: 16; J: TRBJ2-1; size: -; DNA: TGTGCCAGCAGCCCCGGGACAGGGGGCGACTACAATGAGCAGTTCTTC; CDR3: CASSPGTGGDYNEQFF
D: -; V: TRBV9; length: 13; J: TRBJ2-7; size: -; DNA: TGTGCCAGCAGCGTAGATAGAGGGCGTGAGCAGTACTTC; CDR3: CASSVDRGREQYF
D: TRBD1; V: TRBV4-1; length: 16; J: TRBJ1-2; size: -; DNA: TGCGCCAGCAGCCAAGAATGGGACAGGGTGAACTATGGCTACACCTTC; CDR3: CASSQEWDRVNYGYTF
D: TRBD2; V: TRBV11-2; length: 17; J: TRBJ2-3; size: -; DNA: TGTGCCAGCAGCCAAGGGGCTAGCGGGAGTGGCACAGATACGCAGTATTTT; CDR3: CASSQGASGSGTDTQYF
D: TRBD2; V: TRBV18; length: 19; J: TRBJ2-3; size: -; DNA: TGTGCCAGCTCACGAACTAGCGGGGGGCTAGAAACGGAGGCAGATACGCAGTATTTT; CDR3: CASSRTSGGLETEADTQYF
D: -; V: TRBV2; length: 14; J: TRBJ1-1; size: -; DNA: TGTGCCAGCAGGCTTGAGGGGGTGAACACTGAAGCTTTCTTT; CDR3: CASRLEGVNTEAFF
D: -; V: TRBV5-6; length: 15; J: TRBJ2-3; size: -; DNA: TGTGCCAGCAGCCAGATCTCGACTTTCACAGATACGCAGTATTTT; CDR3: CASSQISTFTDTQYF
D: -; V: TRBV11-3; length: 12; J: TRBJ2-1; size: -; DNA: TGTGCCAGCAGGAGGGCTAGCAGTGAGCAGTTCTTC; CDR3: CASRRASSEQFF
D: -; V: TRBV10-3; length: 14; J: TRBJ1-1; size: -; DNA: TGTGCCATCAGTGAGTCCGGTACGAACACTGAAGCTTTCTTT; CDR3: CAISESGTNTEAFF
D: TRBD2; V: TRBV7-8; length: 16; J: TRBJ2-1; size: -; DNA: TGTGCCAGCAGCTCGGAGCTGGGACTAGCATACAATGAGCAGTTCTTC; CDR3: CASSSELGLAYNEQFF
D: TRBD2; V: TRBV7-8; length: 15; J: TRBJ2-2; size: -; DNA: TGTGCCAGCATGCGGGGGAGGGATGTCACCGGGGAGCTGTTTTTT; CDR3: CASMRGRDVTGELFF
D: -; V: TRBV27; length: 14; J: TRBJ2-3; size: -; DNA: TGTGCCAGCAGTTTAGGGCCAGCCGTAGATACGCAGTATTTT; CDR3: CASSLGPAVDTQYF
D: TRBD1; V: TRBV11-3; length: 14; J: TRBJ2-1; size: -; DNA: TGTGCCAGCAGCTTATTTGACAGGGGTAATGAGCAGTTCTTC; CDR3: CASSLFDRGNEQFF
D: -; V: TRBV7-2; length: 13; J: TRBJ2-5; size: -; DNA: TGTGCCAGCAGCTGGGCCTTCCAAGAGACCCAGTACTTC; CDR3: CASSWAFQETQYF
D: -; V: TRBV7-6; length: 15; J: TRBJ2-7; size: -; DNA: TGTGCCAGCAGCCCTACAGGGTCGGGCACCTACGAGCAGTACTTC; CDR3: CASSPTGSGTYEQYF
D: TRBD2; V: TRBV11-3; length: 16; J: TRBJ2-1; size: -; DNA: TGTGCCAGCAGCCATTTACCGGGACTAGCAGGCAATGAGCAGTTCTTC; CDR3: CASSHLPGLAGNEQFF
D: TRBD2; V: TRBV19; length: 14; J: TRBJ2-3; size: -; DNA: TGTGCCAGTAGTGTGGGACTAGCTACAGATACGCAGTATTTT; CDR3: CASSVGLATDTQYF
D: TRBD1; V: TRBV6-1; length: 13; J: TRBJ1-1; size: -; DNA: TGTGCCAGCAGGCAGGGGGCGGGAACTGAAGCTTTCTTT; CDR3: CASRQGAGTEAFF
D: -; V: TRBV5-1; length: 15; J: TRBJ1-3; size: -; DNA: TGCGCCAGCAGCTTGGACCCCAGCTCTGGAAACACCATATATTTT; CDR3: CASSLDPSSGNTIYF
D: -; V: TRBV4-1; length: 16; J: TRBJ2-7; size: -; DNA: TGCGCCAGCAGCCCCCCGTTGGGGGACTTAGCCTACGAGCAGTACTTC; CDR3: CASSPPLGDLAYEQYF
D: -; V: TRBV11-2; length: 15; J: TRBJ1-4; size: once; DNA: TGTGCCAGCAGCTTAGGAGTGTTCGATAACGAAAAACTGTTTTTT; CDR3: CASSLGVFDNEKLFF
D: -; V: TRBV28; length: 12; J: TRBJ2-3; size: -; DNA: TGTGCCAGCAGTTTCTCTGACCAGGTGCAGTATTTT; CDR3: CASSFSDQVQYF
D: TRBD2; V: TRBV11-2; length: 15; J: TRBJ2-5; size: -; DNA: TGTGCCAGCAGCTTGGATAGCGGGAGCCAAGAGACCCAGTACTTC; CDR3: CASSLDSGSQETQYF
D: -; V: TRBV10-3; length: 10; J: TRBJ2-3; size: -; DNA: TGTGCCACCGAGGCAGATACGCAGTATTTT; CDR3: CATEADTQYF
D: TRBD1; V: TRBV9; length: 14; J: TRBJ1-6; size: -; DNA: TGTGCCAGCACCCGGGACAGGGGTAATTCACCCCTCCACTTT; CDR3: CASTRDRGNSPLHF
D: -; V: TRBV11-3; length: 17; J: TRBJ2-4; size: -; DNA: TGTGCCAGCAGCTTAGACGGACAGCCTCCGGCCAAAAACATTCAGTACTTC; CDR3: CASSLDGQPPAKNIQYF
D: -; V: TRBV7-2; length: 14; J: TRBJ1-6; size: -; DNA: TGTGCCAGCAGCTTAGGTCGGTATAATTCACCCCTCCACTTT; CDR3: CASSLGRYNSPLHF
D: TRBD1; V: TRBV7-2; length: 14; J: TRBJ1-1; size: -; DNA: TGTGCCAGCAGCTTATGGACAGGGGGCACTGAAGCTTTCTTT; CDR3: CASSLWTGGTEAFF
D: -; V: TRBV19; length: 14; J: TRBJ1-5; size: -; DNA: TGTGCCAGTAGTATGGGGCTCAGCAATCAGCCCCAGCATTTT; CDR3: CASSMGLSNQPQHF
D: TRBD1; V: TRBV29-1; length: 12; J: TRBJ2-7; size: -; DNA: TGCAGCGTTGCCCAGGGGGCCTACGAGCAGTACTTC; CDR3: CSVAQGAYEQYF
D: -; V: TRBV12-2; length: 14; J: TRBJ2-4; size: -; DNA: TGTGCAAGTCCCCGGGAGGGTTGTGGGGACATTCAGTACTTC; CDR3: CASPREGCGDIQYF
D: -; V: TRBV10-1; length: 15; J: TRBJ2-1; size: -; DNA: TGCGCCAGCAGTGAGTCGAGGCTCGTCTCCAATGAGCAGTTCTTC; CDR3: CASSESRLVSNEQFF
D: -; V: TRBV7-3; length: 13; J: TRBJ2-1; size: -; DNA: TGTGCCAGCAGCTTAACCCAGTACAATGAGCAGTTCTTC; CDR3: CASSLTQYNEQFF
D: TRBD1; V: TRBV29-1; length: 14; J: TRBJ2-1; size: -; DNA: TGCAGTGGTGGGCAGGGGGCCTCCTACAATGAGCAGTTCTTC; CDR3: CSGGQGASYNEQFF
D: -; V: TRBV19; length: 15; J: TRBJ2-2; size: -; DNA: TGTGCCAGTGTTACAGGGACTAAACACACCGGGGAGCTGTTTTTT; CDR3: CASVTGTKHTGELFF
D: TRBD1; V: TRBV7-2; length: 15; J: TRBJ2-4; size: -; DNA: TGTGCCAGCAGCCCGACCGGGACAGCTAAAAACATTCAGTACTTC; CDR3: CASSPTGTAKNIQYF